One sample yielded the 18 T cell receptor beta chains listed below, sequenced in a study of CD8+ T cells in alopecia areata. Sequencing relied on a cDNA template that was reverse transcribed from extracted RNA. Clones were read by immunoSEQ multiplex PCR, and TCRdb kept only the in-frame ones, dropping some. This sample yields 150,000 to 200,000 clones, of which 50% to 75% are seen a single time; around 15% belongs to the top ten. Sequenced here: CD4+ T cells sorted from blood, sampled at week 0. The receptors come from a human donor with alopecia areata.

The chain carries TRBV5-1 and TRBJ1-2; D gene ambiguous. Per germline, CDR1 SGHRS and CDR2 YFSETQ. The CDR3 extends over 18 amino acids. Trimming cost V 0 bases and J 4 bases, with 22 bases left between them. In DNA, the CDR3 is TGCGCCAGCAGCTTGGCCCCGGGCGAAGGGCGAGGTAGCTATGGCTACACCTTC. Its protein product is CASSLAPGEGRGSYGYTF.

CDR3 DNA: TGTGCCAGCAGCCAAGTGCTAGCGGGGGGATTCCAAGAGACCCAGTACTTC. Translating it yields CASSQVLAGGFQETQYF. V and J are TRBV14 and TRBJ2-5, with 11 bases matching TRBD2. From germline, CDR1 is SGHDN and CDR2 FVKESK. V lost 1 base to trimming and J lost 1 base; unmatched junction nucleotides: 5. CDR3 length: 17 residues.

CDR3 in amino acids: CASSQVGPQETQYF. DNA for the CDR3: TGTGCCAGCAGCCAAGTGGGACCCCAAGAGACCCAGTACTTC. This chain connects TRBV4-2 to TRBJ2-5; tentatively, D is TRBD1 or TRBD2 (5 bases each). The CDR3 runs 14 residues. The germline gives CDR1 LGHNA, CDR2 YNFKEQ. The V and J ends lost 1 base and 1 base respectively, with 7 bases between them.

This chain joins TRBV28 and TRBJ1-2, with D perhaps TRBD1 (5 bases). The CDR3 runs 14 residues. V lost 3 bases and J lost 8, with 16 bases in between. Germline assignment: CDR1 MDHEN and CDR2 SYDVKM. The CDR3 spells CASSFKGYSGGYTF. The CDR3 DNA follows: TGTGCCAGCAGTTTCAAGGGGTATTCGGGGGGCTACACCTTC.

The chain has TRBV7-2 and TRBJ1-2; D remains unclear. The V gene's germline CDR1 is SGHTA and CDR2 FQGNSA. CDR3 length equals 11 residues. Between the trimmed V and J ends, which lost 1 base and 7 bases, there was a span of 4 bases. CDR3 protein: CASSLEGGYTF. The CDR3 DNA is TGTGCCAGCAGCTTAGAAGGTGGCTACACCTTC.

In regard to this clone: The sample has other DNA sequences that encode this CDR3 too. The V and J genes are TRBV30 and TRBJ2-2; 7 bases are shared with TRBD1. Germline-derived CDR1 and CDR2 are GTSNPN and SVGIG (reference sequence). This CDR3 spans 13 amino acids. Trimming cost V 0 bases and J 5 bases; bases outside gene matches: 0. In DNA, the CDR3 is TGTGCCTGGAGTGTACAGGGGACCGGGGAGCTGTTTTTT. It is translated as CAWSVQGTGELFF. Full variable domain (remainder filled in from reference TRBV30 and TRBJ2-2): SQTIHQWPATLVQPVGSPLSLECTVEGTSNPNLYWYRQAAGRGLQLLFYSVGIGQISSEVPQNLSASRPQDRQFILSSKKLLLSDSGFYLCAWSVQGTGELFFGEGSRLTVL.

The V gene is TRBV29-1, the J gene TRBJ1-2, with 7 bases aligning to TRBD1. CDR3 length: 15 residues. Germline V lookup: CDR1 SQVTM, CDR2 ANQGSEA. The trim removed 6 bases at V and 4 bases at J, leaving 14 bases unmatched. CDR3 DNA: TGCAGCGTCAGAACCCCACAGGGGAGGACCTATGGCTACACCTTC. Residues: CSVRTPQGRTYGYTF.

The chain combines TRBV30 with TRBJ2-1; unclear D gene. Germline V gene sequence: CDR1 GTSNPN, CDR2 SVGIG (reference sequence). V lost 0 bases, J lost 9 bases, and 12 bases lay in between. This CDR3 is built from 13 residues. The CDR3 region has the DNA TGTGCCTGGAGTGTAGGGATTAGCAGTGAGCAGTTCTTC. This codes for CAWSVGISSEQFF.

The rearrangement joins TRBV2 to TRBJ2-3, with a possible D match to TRBD2 (6 bases). Per the germline V gene, CDR1 is SNHLY and CDR2 is FYNNEI. Between the trimmed V and J ends, which lost 8 bases and 0 bases, there was a span of 6 bases. This CDR3 has 12 residues. Here the CDR3 reads CASGGSTDTQYF. CDR3 nucleotides: TGTGCCAGCGGGGGGAGCACAGATACGCAGTATTTT.

This chain links TRBV14 with TRBJ1-1; D is ambiguous. The germline V gene has CDR1 SGHDN and CDR2 FVKESK. Trimming pared 0 bases from V and 0 bases from J, leaving 8 bases between. This CDR3 is 15 amino acids long. The CDR3 here is CASSQEWSLNTEAFF. CDR3 nucleotides: TGTGCCAGCAGCCAAGAATGGAGTTTGAACACTGAAGCTTTCTTT.

The gene calls are TRBV11-2 and TRBJ2-2; 8 nucleotides align to TRBD2. V shed 5 bases, J shed 3 bases, and the junction held 5 bases outside the gene matches. There are 15 residues in the CDR3. Germline lookup yields CDR1 SGHAT and CDR2 FQNNGV. CDR3 nucleotide sequence: TGTGCCAGCAGCCGGACTAGCCAACACACCGGGGAGCTGTTTTTT. Protein product: CASSRTSQHTGELFF.

The genes are TRBV7-9 and TRBJ1-2, with TRBD1 as a possible D gene (6 bases). The V and J ends lost 5 bases and 8 bases respectively, with 18 bases between them. The CDR3 totals 14 residues. The germline V gene has CDR1 SEHNR and CDR2 FQNEAQ (reference sequence). The CDR3 bases are TGTGCCAGCAGCGTCCCGGGACAAGCTATGGGCTACACCTTC. Translating it yields CASSVPGQAMGYTF.

The chain carries TRBV5-1 and TRBJ1-6; TRBD1 is a possible D gene (6 bases). Germline CDR1 SGHRS, CDR2 YFSETQ. The CDR3 is 14 amino acids. V was trimmed by 4 bases and J by 7 bases, leaving 12 bases between them. The CDR3 protein is CASSTRGGNSPLHF. The DNA of the CDR3 is TGCGCCAGCAGCACCAGGGGTGGCAATTCACCCCTCCACTTT.

V and J are TRBV4-1 and TRBJ1-1, with TRBD1 matching over 7 bases. Germline loops: CDR1 MGHRA, CDR2 YSYEKL. The CDR3 is 16 residues long. The V and J ends lost 0 bases and 2 bases, in that order; junction bases with no gene match: 6. CDR3 sequence (DNA): TGCGCCAGCAGCCAAGATTATGGGACAGCCAACACTGAAGCTTTCTTT. It translates to CASSQDYGTANTEAFF.

The V and J genes are TRBV7-3 and TRBJ2-6, with D perhaps TRBD1 (6 bases). The germline V gene encodes CDR1 SGHTA and CDR2 FQGTGA. The CDR3 extends over 16 amino acids. The germline V and J ends were trimmed by 1 base and 2 bases, with 9 bases remaining between them. The CDR3 reads CASSLIPGAGANVLTF. Here the CDR3 DNA reads TGTGCCAGCAGCTTAATCCCAGGGGCTGGGGCCAACGTCCTGACTTTC.

The V call is TRBV7-2, the J call TRBJ2-3, with 9 bases lining up with TRBD2. The CDR3 has 15 residues. The germline V gene has CDR1 SGHTA and CDR2 FQGNSA. The V and J ends lost 5 bases and 0 bases, in that order; junction bases with no gene match: 3. Here the CDR3 reads CASSPSGASTDTQYF. For the CDR3, the DNA is TGTGCCAGCAGCCCTAGCGGGGCGAGCACAGATACGCAGTATTTT.

The chain combines TRBV18 with TRBJ1-5; D gene ambiguous. CDR3 size: 13 residues. In germline, CDR1 is KGHSH, CDR2 LQKENI. The V and J ends lost 3 bases and 4 bases respectively, with 7 bases between them. DNA for the CDR3: TGTGCCAGCTCACCGACGGTAAATCAGCCCCAGCATTTT. This codes for CASSPTVNQPQHF.

CDR3 bases: TGTGCCAGCAGCCTAAAGGGAGGCATTGGGTACGAGCAGTACTTC. This sequence encodes CASSLKGGIGYEQYF. The chain combines TRBV5-4 with TRBJ2-7; TRBD2 might be the D (6 bases). Germline V CDR1 and CDR2: SGHNT, YYREEE (reference sequence). Deletions cut 4 bases from V and 4 bases from J, with 18 bases between. The CDR3 covers 15 residues.